The entry below describes one T cell receptor beta chain. What it binds is not known. This record comes from a study of cytomegalovirus exposure and HLA in healthy donors. Overall study context: Approximately 85 million unique TCRs from HLA-typed donors were held in an early data release.

The CDR3 is made up of 13 amino acids. V was cut by 4 bases and J by 5 bases, with 12 bases left in between. The germline V gene has CDR1 SQVTM and CDR2 ANQGSEA. Primers for the PCR totalled 60 Vbeta and 13 Jbeta. Sequenced by immunoSEQ multiplex PCR; TCRdb stores in-frame clones only, minus some. Found here are some 81,000 clones, approximately 77% of them singletons; the top ten hold roughly 10%. General study results and limits: CMV antigen specificity was confirmed in vitro for a few CMV-associated chains. What was likely a sequencing artifact was a cluster of highly shared sequence variants. In an earlier analysis, in some 500 donors, most V segments appeared productive either ~87% or ~30% of the time.

The sequence was obtained from a woman between 35 and 50 years old in good health and CMV-seropositive. Sequencing input: PBMCs. The genes are TRBV29-1 and TRBJ1-5; unclear D gene. Written as DNA, the CDR3 is TGCAGCGTTGTTGTCGGACTGGATCAGCCCCAGCATTTT. Amino acids: CSVVVGLDQPQHF.